The 29 T cell receptor beta chains listed next were all sequenced from one sample in a study of CD8+ T cells in alopecia areata. Treatment described: oral pan-JAK inhibitor, 5-10 mg twice daily. RNA was isolated and reverse transcribed to cDNA, the sequencing template. The protocol was immunoSEQ multiplex PCR, while the TCRdb copy is restricted to in-frame clones and leaves out a portion. The table has about 200,000 clones, 30% to 40% seen once; the top ten hold around 0.48%. Sequencing used CD4+ T cells sorted from blood, obtained at approximately week 31, from a patient treated with tofacitinib. All receptors come from a human donor with alopecia areata.

The V gene is TRBV2, the J gene TRBJ2-7, with D uncertain. Germline-derived CDR1 and CDR2 are SNHLY and FYNNEI. CDR3 length: 12 residues. V gave up 3 bases and J gave up 2 bases, with 5 bases separating them. CDR3 amino acids: CASSEATYEQYF. Written as DNA, the CDR3 is TGTGCCAGCAGTGAGGCTACCTACGAGCAGTACTTC.

The chain joins TRBV5-4 to TRBJ2-7; unclear D gene. Per the germline V gene, CDR1 is SGHNT and CDR2 is YYREEE (reference sequence). The CDR3 contains 14 residues. The V end lost 1 base, the J end lost 0 bases, and 8 bases lay between the germline ends. CDR3 in amino acids: CASSLYGSSYEQYF. In DNA form, the CDR3 reads TGTGCCAGCAGCTTGTATGGCAGCTCCTACGAGCAGTACTTC.

This clone was observed a few times. J is TRBJ2-7 and V is TRBV6-5; D is possibly TRBD1 or TRBD2 (5 bases each). Germline CDR1 reads MNHEY; CDR2 reads SVGAGI. The CDR3 loop spans 14 amino acids. V lost 0 bases and J 5 bases, leaving 11 bases between the germline ends. The CDR3: CASSYSTGTNEQYF. In nucleotides, the CDR3 is TGTGCCAGCAGTTACTCGACCGGGACGAACGAGCAGTACTTC.

This sequence joins TRBV29-1 and TRBJ2-1, with TRBD2 matching over 11 bases. Germline V gene sequence: CDR1 SQVTM, CDR2 ANQGSEA. Trimming took 2 bases from V and 4 from J; bases not matched to a gene: 10. The CDR3 runs to 17 residues. The CDR3 nucleotides are TGCAGCGTTGAAAGCGGGGCTAGCGGGGGGAATTACAATGAGCAGTTCTTC. This codes for CSVESGASGGNYNEQFF.

The chain employs TRBV10-3 and TRBJ2-1; 7 bases match TRBD2. This CDR3 has 14 amino acids. Germline CDR1 and CDR2: ENHRY and SYGVKD. Unmatched junction bases numbered 5, after V lost 4 bases and J lost 5 bases. DNA of the CDR3: TGTGCCATCAGTGTTTCTAGCGGCCACAATGAGCAGTTCTTC. Translation gives CAISVSSGHNEQFF.

The chain uses TRBV6-1 and TRBJ1-1; maybe TRBD1 (6 bases). The CDR3 extends over 14 amino acids. The ends were cut back, 4 bases at V and 1 base at J, with 10 bases in the middle. Germline CDR1 MNHNS, CDR2 SASEGT. The CDR3 here is CASSAQGPNTEAFF. The CDR3 DNA follows: TGTGCCAGCAGTGCACAGGGCCCGAACACTGAAGCTTTCTTT.

The genes are TRBV5-1 and TRBJ2-7, with D perhaps matching TRBD2 (5 bases). V was pared by 5 bases and J by 7 bases, with 13 bases between. Germline loops: CDR1 SGHRS, CDR2 YFSETQ. The CDR3 sequence is 12 residues long. The CDR3 bases are TGCGCCAGCAGGGAGGAACGGGCGGAGCAGTACTTC. Its protein product is CASREERAEQYF.

The chain is built from TRBV5-1 and TRBJ1-4; D not certain. Germline V gives CDR1 SGHRS, CDR2 YFSETQ. The CDR3 sequence is 17 residues long. Trimming took off 0 bases at V and 2 bases at J, with 14 bases between the two ends. CDR3 nucleotide sequence: TGCGCCAGCAGCTTGGCTCCTCCGGGGAGGACTAATGAAAAACTGTTTTTT. Translated: CASSLAPPGRTNEKLFF.

The sample holds a few counts of this clone. The gene calls are TRBV19 and TRBJ1-2; D uncertain. CDR3 length: 15 amino acids. Trimming cost V 3 bases and J 4 bases, with 15 bases left between them. Per germline, CDR1 LNHDA and CDR2 SQIVND (reference sequence). CDR3 region: CASSIQLGPSYGYTF. CDR3 in DNA: TGTGCCAGTAGTATCCAGCTCGGCCCAAGCTATGGCTACACCTTC.

The chain employs TRBV29-1 and TRBJ1-1; 8 bases fit TRBD1. Per the germline V gene, CDR1 is SQVTM and CDR2 is ANQGSEA. This CDR3 comprises 13 residues. The ends lost 7 bases at V and 4 bases at J; junction bases unmatched: 8. Here the CDR3 reads CSGLTGGGTEAFF. CDR3 nucleotides: TGCAGCGGCCTTACAGGGGGTGGCACTGAAGCTTTCTTT.

V usage is TRBV7-9 and J usage is TRBJ1-1, with D possibly matching TRBD1 (5 bases). Germline values: CDR1 SEHNR, CDR2 FQNEAQ (reference sequence). Trimming took 8 bases from V and 1 from J, leaving 14 bases between them. The CDR3 sequence is 14 residues long. CDR3 bases: TGTGCCAGCGCTACGCGAGGGGCGAACACTGAAGCTTTCTTT. Amino acid sequence: CASATRGANTEAFF.

The DNA of the CDR3 is TGTGCCAGCAGTATGCGGGGGTACTCCTACAATGAGCAGTTCTTC. Protein sequence: CASSMRGYSYNEQFF. The chain employs TRBV7-2 and TRBJ2-1, with 7 nucleotides matching TRBD2. The CDR3 is 15 amino acids. The germline gives CDR1 SGHTA, CDR2 FQGNSA. V shed 6 bases, J shed 0 bases, and the junction held 5 bases outside the gene matches.

This rearrangement joins TRBV6-6 to TRBJ2-3; tentatively, D is TRBD1 (6 bases). V gave up 5 bases and J gave up 3 bases, with 18 bases separating them. The CDR3 spans 16 residues. Germline values: CDR1 MNHNY, CDR2 SVGAGI (reference sequence). In nucleotides, the CDR3 is TGTGCCAGCAGTCCAGGGGTCAACAGGATAACAGATACGCAGTATTTT. Translation gives CASSPGVNRITDTQYF.

This sequence joins TRBV29-1 and TRBJ2-1, with 9 bases fitting TRBD1. Germline V CDR1 and CDR2: SQVTM, ANQGSEA. The V gene end was trimmed by 5 bases and the J gene end by 9 bases; junction bases not matched to a gene: 5. There are 12 residues in the CDR3. For the CDR3, the DNA is TGCAGCGTTTGGACAGGGGTAGGTGAGCAGTTCTTC. Its translation: CSVWTGVGEQFF.

This clone was seen repeatedly, ten times or more. CDR3 region: CASSESPGEGPREQYF. The DNA of the CDR3 is TGTGCCAGCAGCGAAAGCCCCGGGGAGGGGCCCCGGGAGCAGTACTTC. The rearrangement joins TRBV6-1 to TRBJ2-7; 7 bases are shared with TRBD2. The germline gives CDR1 MNHNS, CDR2 SASEGT. The ends lost 6 bases at V and 7 bases at J; junction bases unmatched: 18. The CDR3 contains 16 residues.

This clone was counted once. The chain carries TRBV27 and TRBJ2-7, with 9 nucleotides matching TRBD1. Germline loops: CDR1 MNHEY, CDR2 SMNVEV (reference sequence). V gave up 6 bases and J gave up 0 bases; unmatched junction bases: 6. There are 15 residues in the CDR3. CDR3 protein: CASRFRTGASYEQYF. The CDR3 nucleotides read TGTGCCAGCAGATTCCGGACAGGGGCCTCCTACGAGCAGTACTTC.

The chain has TRBV19 and TRBJ2-6; TRBD2 aligns across 13 bases. Germline-derived CDR1 and CDR2 are LNHDA and SQIVND (reference sequence). With V trimmed by 7 bases and J by 2 bases, 5 bases remained unmatched. The CDR3 runs to 17 residues. CDR3 in DNA: TGTGCCAGTAAACTAGCGGGAGGGAACACTGGGGCCAACGTCCTGACTTTC. This sequence encodes CASKLAGGNTGANVLTF.

This clone was observed a handful of times. This sequence joins TRBV6-6 and TRBJ2-7; either TRBD1 or TRBD2 may fit D (5 bases each). This CDR3 has 12 residues. The ends were cut back, 5 bases at V and 5 bases at J, with 10 bases in the middle. Germline CDR1 reads MNHNY; CDR2 reads SVGAGI (reference sequence). This CDR3 is CASSDGANEQYF. In DNA, the CDR3 is TGTGCCAGCAGTGACGGGGCCAACGAGCAGTACTTC.

In its sample, this clone was seen a few times. The V gene is TRBV30, the J gene TRBJ1-1, with 8 bases fitting TRBD1. Per germline, CDR1 GTSNPN and CDR2 SVGIG (reference sequence). The V segment lost 3 bases and the J segment 5 bases; nucleotides outside the gene matches: 11. The CDR3 spans 15 residues. CDR3 coding DNA: TGTGCCTGGAGCGCCCTGACAGGGGTAAATACTGAAGCTTTCTTT. Translating it yields CAWSALTGVNTEAFF.

This clone has a handful of counts. The gene calls are TRBV6-6 and TRBJ1-1; 7 bases are a match to TRBD1. Trimming at V came to 5 bases and at J to 5 bases, leaving 11 bases not matched to a gene. Per germline, CDR1 MNHNY and CDR2 SVGAGI (reference sequence). The CDR3 sequence is 15 residues long. CDR3 sequence: CASSPPPGQATEAFF. CDR3 coding DNA: TGTGCCAGCAGTCCCCCACCCGGACAGGCAACTGAAGCTTTCTTT.

This clone was counted a few times. V usage is TRBV29-1 and J usage is TRBJ2-1; tentatively, D is TRBD2 (6 bases). The CDR3 is 13 amino acids. The germline gives CDR1 SQVTM, CDR2 ANQGSEA. V dropped 3 bases and J dropped 10 bases, with 16 bases sitting between them. CDR3 amino acids: CSVEGGTHSEQFF. CDR3 DNA sequence: TGCAGCGTTGAGGGCGGGACTCACTCCGAGCAGTTCTTC.

This clone was counted a few times. The rearrangement uses TRBV4-2 and TRBJ2-7; 10 nucleotides line up with TRBD2. After removal of 1 base from V and 3 bases from J, the junction contained 6 bases not matched to a gene. The CDR3 has 16 residues. CDR1 and CDR2 (germline): LGHNA, YNFKEQ. The DNA of the CDR3 is TGTGCCAGCAGCCAAGGTTTGTCTAGCGGGGGCTACGAGCAGTACTTC. Its translation: CASSQGLSSGGYEQYF.

V is TRBV15 and J is TRBJ2-1, with D perhaps matching TRBD1 or TRBD2 (5 bases each). Deletions cut 6 bases from V and 8 bases from J, with 11 bases between. There are 12 residues in the CDR3. Germline V gives CDR1 LNHNV, CDR2 YYDKDF (reference sequence). The CDR3 nucleotides are TGTGCCACCAGGAGGGGTACGGATGAGCAGTTCTTC. This translates into CATRRGTDEQFF.

This rearrangement joins TRBV19 to TRBJ1-5; tentatively, D is TRBD1 (5 bases). The germline V gene has CDR1 LNHDA and CDR2 SQIVND (reference sequence). CDR3 length: 14 amino acids. V shed 8 bases and J shed 5 bases, with 16 bases lying between them. The CDR3 DNA is TGTGCCAGTCGACCCCCGGGACCAGATCAGCCCCAGCATTTT. Protein sequence: CASRPPGPDQPQHF.

The table lists this clone with a few counts. The chain combines TRBV5-4 with TRBJ1-2; the match to TRBD1 covers 7 bases. V was pared by 4 bases and J by 6 bases, with 9 bases of the junction left unmatched. The CDR3 is 14 amino acids. The germline V gene encodes CDR1 SGHNT and CDR2 YYREEE (reference sequence). The CDR3 sequence: CASSVVRQGDGYTF. The CDR3 nucleotides read TGTGCCAGCAGCGTCGTGCGGCAGGGGGATGGCTACACCTTC.

The chain links TRBV19 to TRBJ1-5, with D unresolved. CDR1 is LNHDA and CDR2 is SQIVND in the germline V gene (reference sequence). This CDR3 has 12 amino acids. The ends were cut back, 6 bases at V and 7 bases at J, with 10 bases in the middle. In DNA form, the CDR3 reads TGTGCCAGTAGGGTTGAGGGCCAGCCCCAGCATTTT. This codes for CASRVEGQPQHF.

The chain combines TRBV30 with TRBJ2-2; D assignment may be TRBD1 or TRBD2 (5 bases each). Deletions cut 3 bases from V and 3 bases from J, with 14 bases between. CDR1 and CDR2 from the germline V gene are GTSNPN and SVGIG (reference sequence). This CDR3 comprises 15 residues. CDR3 protein: CAWSKWGMDTGELFF. The CDR3 DNA reads TGTGCCTGGAGCAAGTGGGGGATGGACACCGGGGAGCTGTTTTTT.

The chain carries TRBV7-9 and TRBJ2-1; possibly TRBD1 or TRBD2 for D (5 bases each). Germline CDR1 reads SEHNR; CDR2 reads FQNEAQ (reference sequence). This CDR3 comprises 14 residues. Trimming took 1 base from V and 6 from J, leaving 10 bases between them. The CDR3 region has the DNA TGTGCCAGCAGCTTAGTGCCAGGGACCAATGAGCAGTTCTTC. Its protein product is CASSLVPGTNEQFF.

This clone was counted between two and nine times. The CDR3 spells CASSLNPMGEPRGEQYF. As DNA, the CDR3 is TGCGCCAGCAGCTTGAACCCAATGGGGGAGCCAAGAGGCGAGCAGTACTTC. The V and J genes are TRBV5-1 and TRBJ2-7, with D perhaps being TRBD1 or TRBD2 (5 bases each). Germline V gene lookup returns CDR1 SGHRS and CDR2 YFSETQ. V was trimmed by 1 base and J by 6 bases, leaving 23 bases between them. This CDR3 contains 17 residues. Supplemented by reference TRBV5-1 and TRBJ2-7, the full variable domain reads KAGVTQTPRYLIKTRGQQVTLSCSPISGHRSVSWYQQTPGQGLQFLFEYFSETQRNKGNFPGRFSGRQFSNSRSEMNVSTLELGDSALYLCASSLNPMGEPRGEQYFGPGTRLTVT.